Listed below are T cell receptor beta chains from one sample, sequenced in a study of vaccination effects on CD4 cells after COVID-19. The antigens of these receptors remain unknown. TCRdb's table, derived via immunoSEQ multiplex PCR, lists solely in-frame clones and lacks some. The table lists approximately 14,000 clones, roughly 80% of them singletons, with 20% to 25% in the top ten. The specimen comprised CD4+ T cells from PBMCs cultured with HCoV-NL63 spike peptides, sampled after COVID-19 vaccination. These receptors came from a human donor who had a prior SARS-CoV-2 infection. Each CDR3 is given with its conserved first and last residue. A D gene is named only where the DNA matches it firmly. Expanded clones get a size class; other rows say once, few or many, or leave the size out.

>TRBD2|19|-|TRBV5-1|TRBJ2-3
TGCGCCAGCAGCTTATGGGGCCCACTAGCGGGGGCCTACACAGATACGCAGTATTTT
CASSLWGPLAGAYTDTQYF
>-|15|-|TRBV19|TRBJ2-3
TGTGCCAGTAGTATAGTACAGGGCGGGACAGATACGCAGTATTTT
CASSIVQGGTDTQYF
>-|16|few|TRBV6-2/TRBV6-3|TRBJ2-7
TGTGCCAGCAGTTTCTGGCCTCTAGCGAACTCCTACGAGCAGTACTTC
CASSFWPLANSYEQYF
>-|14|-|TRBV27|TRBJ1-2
TGTGCCAGCAGTTTATATGGGGGAGGCTATGGCTACACCTTC
CASSLYGGGYGYTF
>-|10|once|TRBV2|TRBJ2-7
TGTGCCAGCGGGGACTACGAGCAGTACTTC
CASGDYEQYF
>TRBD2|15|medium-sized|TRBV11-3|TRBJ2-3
TGTGCCAGCAGCTCCGGTAGCGGGAGAACAGATACGCAGTATTTT
CASSSGSGRTDTQYF
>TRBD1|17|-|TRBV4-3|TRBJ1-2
TGCGCCAGCAGCCAAGTTACCGGGACAGGGACCGACTATGGCTACACCTTC
CASSQVTGTGTDYGYTF
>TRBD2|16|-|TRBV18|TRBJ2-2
TGTGCCAGCTCACAATCTAGCGGAGCGAACACCGGGGAGCTGTTTTTT
CASSQSSGANTGELFF
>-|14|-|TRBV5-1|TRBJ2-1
TGCGCCAGCAGCTTGACGGGCACCTACAATGAGCAGTTCTTC
CASSLTGTYNEQFF
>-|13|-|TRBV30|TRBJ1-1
TGTGCCTGGAGTGTAGGGCTGAACACTGAAGCTTTCTTT
CAWSVGLNTEAFF
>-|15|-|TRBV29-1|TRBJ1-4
TGCAGCGTTTCCCCACCTTGGGCAGTTGGTGAAAAACTGTTTTTT
CSVSPPWAVGEKLFF
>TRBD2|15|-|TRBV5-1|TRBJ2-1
TGCGCCAGCAGCTTACTAGCGGGACGTTACAATGAGCAGTTCTTC
CASSLLAGRYNEQFF
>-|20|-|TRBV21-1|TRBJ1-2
TGTGCCAGCAGCAAAGCGACCTCAGGGGGCGCGATCAAGGGCCATTATGGCTACACCTTC
CASSKATSGGAIKGHYGYTF
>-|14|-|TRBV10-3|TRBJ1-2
TGTGCCATCAGTGAGGGCAGGGGAAGGGATGGCTACACCTTC
CAISEGRGRDGYTF
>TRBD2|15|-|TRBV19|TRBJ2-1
TGTGCCAGTAGTGCCGATAGCGGGGGAAGGGTAGGGCAGTTCTTC
CASSADSGGRVGQFF
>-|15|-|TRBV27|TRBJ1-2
TGTGCCAGCAGTTCCGGGCTGGCCCGGAACTATGGCTACACCTTC
CASSSGLARNYGYTF
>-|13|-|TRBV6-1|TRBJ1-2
TGTGCCAGCAGTGAAGCCCGGACCCAGGGCTACACCTTC
CASSEARTQGYTF
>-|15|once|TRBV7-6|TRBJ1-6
TGTGCCAGCAGCTTAGGGAGGGAAGACCTTTTGGCCCTCCACTTT
CASSLGREDLLALHF
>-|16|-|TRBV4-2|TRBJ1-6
TGTGCCAGCAGCCAAGTAACAGTCAATGTCCGCTCACCCCTCCACTTT
CASSQVTVNVRSPLHF
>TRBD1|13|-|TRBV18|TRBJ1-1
TGTGCCAGCTCACCCGGGACAGGGATCGAAGCTTTCTTT
CASSPGTGIEAFF
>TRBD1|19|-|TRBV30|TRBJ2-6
TGTGCCTGGAGACCCGACAAAAGGGACAGGGATCCTGGGGCCAACGTCCTGACTTTC
CAWRPDKRDRDPGANVLTF
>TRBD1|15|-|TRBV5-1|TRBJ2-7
TGCGCCAGCAGCTTGGCTGGAACAGGGGGTGAGGAGCAGTACTTC
CASSLAGTGGEEQYF
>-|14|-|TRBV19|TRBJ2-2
TGTGCCAGTAGGGAGGGACCGGGCACCGGGGAGCTGTTTTTT
CASREGPGTGELFF
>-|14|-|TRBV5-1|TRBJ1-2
TGCGCCAGCGCTCGTTCATCAGGGGAGCATGGCTACACCTTC
CASARSSGEHGYTF
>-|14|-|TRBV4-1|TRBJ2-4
TGCGCCAGCAGCCAAGATCCCGCAGGGAACATTCAGTACTTC
CASSQDPAGNIQYF
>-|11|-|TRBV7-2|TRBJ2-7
TGTGCCAGCAGCATTACCTACGAGCAGTACTTC
CASSITYEQYF
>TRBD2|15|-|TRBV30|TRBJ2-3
TGTGCCTGGGCGGGCTACCCTCGGGGGGAAAATACGCAGTATTTT
CAWAGYPRGENTQYF
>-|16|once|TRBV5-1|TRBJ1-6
TGCGCCAGCAGAGACGAGGAGAGGGGTAGGCGATCACCCCTCCACTTT
CASRDEERGRRSPLHF
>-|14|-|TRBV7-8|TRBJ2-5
TGTGCCAGCAGCTCCCTTCGGGGCGCCGAGACCCAGTACTTC
CASSSLRGAETQYF
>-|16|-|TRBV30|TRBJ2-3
TGTGCCTGGAGTTCCCCAGGGATTACTAGCACAGATACGCAGTATTTT
CAWSSPGITSTDTQYF
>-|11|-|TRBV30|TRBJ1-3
TGTGCCTGGAGTGGATGGAACACCATATATTTT
CAWSGWNTIYF
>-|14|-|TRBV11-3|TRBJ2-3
TGTGCCAGCAGCTTAGGTAGGGGCACAGATACGCAGTATTTT
CASSLGRGTDTQYF
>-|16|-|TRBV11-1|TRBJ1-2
TGTGCCAGCAGCTTAACGTACCAGGGGCGCGAAACAGGCTACACCTTC
CASSLTYQGRETGYTF
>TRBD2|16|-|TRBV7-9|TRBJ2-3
TGTGCCAGCAGCTTAGCGGAAGTCGGGAGGGGAGATACGCAGTATTTT
CASSLAEVGRGDTQYF
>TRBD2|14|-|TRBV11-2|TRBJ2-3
TGTGCCAGCAGCTTAGGCGGGGGGGTAAATACGCAGTATTTT
CASSLGGGVNTQYF
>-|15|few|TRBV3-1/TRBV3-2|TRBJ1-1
TGTGCCAGCAGCCTCAACCGGGACCCGAACACTGAAGCTTTCTTT
CASSLNRDPNTEAFF
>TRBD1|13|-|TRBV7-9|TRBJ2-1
TGTGCCAGCAGCTGGACAGGGTACAATGAGCAGTTCTTC
CASSWTGYNEQFF
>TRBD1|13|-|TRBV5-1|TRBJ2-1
TGCGCCAGCAGCTTAACAGGGGTAAATGAGCAGTTCTTC
CASSLTGVNEQFF
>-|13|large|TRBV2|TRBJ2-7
TGTGCCAGCAACAGGTACCTAGGGTACGAGCAGTACTTC
CASNRYLGYEQYF
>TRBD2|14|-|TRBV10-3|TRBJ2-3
TGTGCCATCGGCCTAGCGGGAGTTACAGATACGCAGTATTTT
CAIGLAGVTDTQYF
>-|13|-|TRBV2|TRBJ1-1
TGTGCCAGCAGTGAACAAAAGAACACTGAAGCTTTCTTT
CASSEQKNTEAFF
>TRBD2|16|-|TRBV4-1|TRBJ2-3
TGCGCCAGCAGCCAGCGACTAGCGGTTAACACAGATACGCAGTATTTT
CASSQRLAVNTDTQYF
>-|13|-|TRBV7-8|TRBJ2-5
TGTGCCAGCCGGAAGGGTTTACAAGAGACCCAGTACTTC
CASRKGLQETQYF
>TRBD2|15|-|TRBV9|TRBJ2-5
TGTGCCAGCAGCCCGGGGGGGGCGACCTGGGAGACCCAGTACTTC
CASSPGGATWETQYF